This TCR beta chain emerged from a study of blood T cell repertoires in COVID-19. Study-wide background: The study drew acute and convalescent COVID-19 samples from the United States, Italy and Spain. In each case, the material was cDNA or gDNA derived from T cells, B-cell-depleted T cells, or PBMCs.

From germline, CDR1 is SGDLS and CDR2 YYNGEE. The length of the CDR3 is 14 residues. V was pared by 0 bases and J by 6 bases, with 5 bases of the junction left unmatched. Original data processing: Amplifying reference gene primers gave estimates of nucleated cell counts. The protocol was immunoSEQ multiplex PCR, while the TCRdb copy is restricted to in-frame clones and leaves out a portion. The D gene and trimming were derived from the DNA, and the V and J assignments and clone size from that table. The top ten clones hold over 4.5% of a sample with some 70,000 clones, around 83% of them seen once. This TCR came from a man aged 45-65 years with active COVID-19. The genes are TRBV9 and TRBJ2-7; 8 bases match TRBD2. The source material was peripheral blood. CDR3 sequence reads: CASSVGLGGAEQYF. In DNA form, the CDR3 reads TGTGCCAGCAGCGTAGGACTCGGGGGGGCCGAGCAGTACTTC.